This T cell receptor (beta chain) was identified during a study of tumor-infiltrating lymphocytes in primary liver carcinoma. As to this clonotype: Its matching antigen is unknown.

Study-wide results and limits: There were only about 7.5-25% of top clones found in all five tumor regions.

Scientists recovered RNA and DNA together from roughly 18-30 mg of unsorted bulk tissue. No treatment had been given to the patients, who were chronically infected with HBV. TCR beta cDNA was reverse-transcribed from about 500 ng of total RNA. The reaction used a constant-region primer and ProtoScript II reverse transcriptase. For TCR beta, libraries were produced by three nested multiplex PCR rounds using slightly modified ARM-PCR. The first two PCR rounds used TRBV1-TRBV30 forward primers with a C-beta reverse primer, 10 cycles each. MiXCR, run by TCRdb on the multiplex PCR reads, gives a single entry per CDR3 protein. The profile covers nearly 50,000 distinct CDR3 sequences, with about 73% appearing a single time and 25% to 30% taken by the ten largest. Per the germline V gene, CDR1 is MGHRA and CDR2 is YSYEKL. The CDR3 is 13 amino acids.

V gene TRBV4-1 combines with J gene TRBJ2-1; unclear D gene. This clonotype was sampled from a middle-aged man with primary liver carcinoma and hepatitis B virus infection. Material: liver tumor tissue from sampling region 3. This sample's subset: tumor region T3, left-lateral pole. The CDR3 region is CTGSSSPGSEQFF. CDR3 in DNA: TGCACCGGCAGCTCCTCCCCCGGGTCGGAGCAGTTCTTC.